The clone carrying this T cell receptor (beta chain) was observed a single time. Its specificity is not known. The record originates from a study of T cell responses to AZD1222 COVID-19 vaccine. Study-level results: The study identified only six AZD1222 recipients as seropositive at baseline. The sample set comprised mostly white British donors with more females, and clonal diversity was possibly underestimated.

Germline values: CDR1 MNHNS, CDR2 SASEGT. The CDR3 runs to 14 residues. V lost 6 bases and J lost 2; bases outside the gene matches: 6. Some clones are missing from TCRdb's copy, which holds only in-frame ones; the method was immunoSEQ multiplex PCR. The sample holds 98,000 or so clones; approximately 86% are singletons and the top ten take roughly 3.3%. The chain recombines TRBV6-1 with TRBJ2-7; TRBD1 aligns across 8 bases. The receptor was derived from an adult who received the MenACWY meningococcal vaccine as a control. Here the sequenced sample was peripheral blood, taken 28 days after the second dose of the MenACWY control vaccine. The CDR3 region has the DNA TGTGCCAGCAGCCAGACAGGGGTAACCTACGAGCAGTACTTC. Translating gives CASSQTGVTYEQYF.